This T cell receptor (beta chain) derives from a study of cytomegalovirus exposure and HLA in healthy donors (dated by TCRdb to about 2017). Background for the entire study: An earlier analysis of approximately 640 of the donors reported more than 250 Gb of sequence data and 100 million to 140 million unique TCR beta sequences from 150 million to 200 million T cells. Of the roughly 390 genotyped donors, over 70% fell in the genetic ancestry cluster associated with self-reported Caucasian donors. Every discovery cohort repertoire had been produced on one sequencing platform. Because of strong linkage in the cohort, five DR-DQ haplotypes were treated as single units for association and clustering. To predict cytomegalovirus infection status, the study combined high-throughput TCR immunosequencing, statistical association of individual TCRs with disease status, and machine learning. To decide whether each TCR beta V gene segment behaved as functional or pseudogenic, an earlier analysis of fewer than 750 of the donors relied on high-throughput TCR beta sequencing. A later genetic analysis took genome-wide SNP genotypes for about 65% of the 666 donors and used that subset as a discovery cohort. The later analysis used no new phenotypic data to find candidate immune exposures, relying instead on TCR beta sequences and their occurrence across donors. Using immunosequencing, the study profiled T cell repertoires from 500 to 800 subjects and related those repertoires to cytomegalovirus serostatus. Among about 390 genotyped donors of the cohort, an average of about 240,000 unique TCR beta nucleotide sequences were sequenced per donor, about a sixth of them non-productive. Along with the approximately 620-subject first cohort, a separate validation cohort of 120 different subjects was used. To study patterns of TCR occurrence, a later analysis re-analyzed previously published TCR beta repertoires from 700 or so donors and added high-resolution HLA genotyping. HLA typing included class I and class II loci at four-digit resolution. Typing coverage varied by locus: roughly 629-630 donors for A, B, C, DRB1 and DQB1; approximately 500 for DQA1; more than 600 for DPA1; under 490 for DPB1. An early release covering 550 to 700 HLA-typed donors comprised 250 to 350 gigabases of sequencing data and tens of millions of unique TCR sequences. Alongside the repertoire data, information on donor age, sex, ethnicity and CMV serostatus was compiled. The study aimed to test whether cataloging public T cell receptors could reveal signatures of past pathogen exposure. General study outcomes and caveats: Because the 87-base-pair reads could not distinguish some IMGT-functional V segments, including TRBV6-2 and TRBV6-3, those segments were excluded. In an earlier analysis of roughly 560 of the donors, most TCR beta V segments were observed in productive rearrangements about 87% or about 30% of the time, broadly matching IMGT annotations. A later analysis reported that several top co-occurrence clusters appeared linked to parvovirus B19, influenza, CMV and Epstein-Barr virus. A further reported finding was that TCR beta sequences accurately predicted the HLA-A and HLA-B alleles for most subjects in the first cohort. Correlated functional status among segregating V segments might reflect linkage disequilibrium, but an unknown experimental factor could not be ruled out. Sequencing depth was assumed to be roughly uniform across donors in the presence/absence analyses, though that assumption may not hold. In the study, around 160 TCR beta chains were listed as associated with cytomegalovirus. Specific HLA alleles were associated with about 17,000 TCR beta sequences at a false discovery rate of 0.05 in a later analysis. In vitro tests confirmed that a few of the cytomegalovirus-associated TCR beta chains recognize cytomegalovirus antigens. CMV serostatus was the only immune exposure information available for the cohort. A later genetic analysis reported fewer N-insertions in productive TCRs among donors in an Asian-associated ancestry cluster than the roughly 640-donor mean. According to the authors, the approach could potentially be generalized to other disease states and immunological phenotypes. In a later analysis, HLA-associated TCR beta chains were found to be more clonally expanded and to have lower generation probabilities than equally common non-associated chains. Strong co-occurrence of HLA alleles, especially DR and DQ, made assigning TCR associations to individual alleles difficult. According to a later analysis, most CMV-associated TCR beta chains appeared to be HLA-restricted, and the HLA associations seemed to be driven largely by CMV exposure. A group of highly shared sequence variants was considered likely to be a technical artifact of the sequencing pipeline. Because counts were too low, seventeen rarely observed V segments, including chromosome 9 orphons, were excluded from the earlier analysis of 500 to 700 of the donors. Across donors, most TCR sequences were observed very rarely, whereas some public TCRs were present in many individuals. According to a later analysis, TCR association rates differed among HLA loci, with DRB1 alleles showing the most associated TCRs and HLA-C alleles showing the fewest. The cohort was sequenced for TCR beta chains only, and without alpha or paired-chain data the features that could be detected were limited. Because HLA typing was unavailable for some donors at each locus, only the typed subset was used in association tests. In a later genetic analysis, a missense DCLRE1C variant was associated with V-gene and J-gene trimming of TCR beta chains, and the association was replicated in an independent cohort. The classifier was reported to diagnose cytomegalovirus status with high specificity and sensitivity in both the original and validation cohorts.

As to this clone: It has no known antigen specificity. The sample holds no much larger clone one base away, and base qualities are not on file.

In total, about 650 healthy bone marrow donors made up the cohort. At the time of sampling, every cohort member was nominally healthy, though immune exposures that went unrecorded were likely present. The donor tested CMV seropositive, placing the donor among the 290 or so seropositive members of the cohort. A peripheral blood sample was provided by each donor, and peripheral blood mononuclear cells were used for TCR beta sequencing. The Qiagen DNeasy Blood Extraction Kit was used to extract genomic DNA from the blood cell samples. Preparation of the library involved the immunoSEQ multiplex PCR assay. A mixture of 60 forward primers for TCR Vbeta segments and 13 reverse primers for TCR Jbeta segments was used in the multiplex PCR. The CDR3 region of rearranged TCR beta genes was amplified from genomic DNA with a multiplex PCR assay. Amplified TCR beta libraries were sequenced as 87-base-pair reads on the Illumina HiSeq System. The authors' pipeline ran thus. A later analysis counted about 76 million unique TCR beta chains across the 550 to 800 repertoires, and some 11 million of these chains were shared by at least two donors. Raw reads were error-corrected and collapsed into unique sequences with a nearest-neighbor algorithm that merged closely related sequences to remove PCR and sequencing errors. To assign V, D and J gene segments, CDR3 sequences were aligned to IMGT reference sequences. Each retained sequence needed at least a six-nucleotide match to both a V gene segment and a J gene segment. Rearrangements were called productive when the CDR3 lacked stop codons and stayed in frame with V and J; all others were non-productive. Following IMGT convention, CDR3 was defined as the stretch from the second conserved V-encoded cysteine to the conserved J-encoded phenylalanine. The earlier analysis of about 620 of the donors excluded sequences that lacked an unambiguous match to a single V gene segment. In an earlier analysis of 450 to 750 of the donors, a V segment was called functional when productive rearrangements were above 56.7%, and segregating when the standard deviation between donors exceeded 5%. A statistical classification framework was built to diagnose cytomegalovirus status from the catalog of TCR beta chain sequences. V and J gene assignment, in a later analysis, came from comparing TCR nucleotide sequences with IMGT/GENE-DB human TR gene sequences. A later analysis assigned CDR3 sequences and most-parsimonious VDJ recombination scenarios with the TCRdist pipeline. In a later analysis, every TCR beta chain was defined by the combination of its CDR3 amino acid sequence and its V-gene family, and reads without a unique V-gene family were dropped. In a later analysis, 450 to 600 highly shared, low-generation-probability nucleotide sequences were removed to address suspected cross-contamination and a sequencing artifact. For each public chain, a later analysis derived a clonal expansion index from normalized ranks of inferred template counts within each repertoire. Generation probabilities in a later analysis came from a VDJ recombination model fitted to out-of-frame rearrangements, and those results were checked against IGoR. A later analysis scored TCR-TCR, TCR-HLA and TCR-CMV co-occurrence with hypergeometric tests, applying a repertoire-size bias correction to TCR pairs. A later analysis estimated false discovery rates by permuting HLA or CMV assignments 20 times. In a later analysis, co-occurring TCRs were grouped using DBSCAN, with TCRdist sequence similarity added in when clustering inside HLA-allele-positive subsets. Repertoires with fewer than 30,000 or more than 120,000 public chains, plus five repertoires with anomalous nucleotide sharing, were excluded from co-occurrence clustering. This is the immuneACCESS table as TCRdb keeps it, with only in-frame sequences that have V and J called. A part of the clones is gone; compared with another copy, unresolved V genes explain less than half, and the rest is unexplained. Clone size and the V and J calls come from that table; the DNA yielded D and trimming. Within this sample are about 35,000 clones, with less than 85% of them counted one time only. The ten largest account for about 8% of the sample.

As encoded in the germline V gene (reference sequence), CDR1 is MNHNY while CDR2 is SVGAGI. The CDR3 holds 13 amino acids from the cysteine to the phenylalanine. Only the CDR3 region is kept as DNA, spanning 39 bases read in frame from base 1. V and J are trimmed by 5 bases and 6 bases, and the gene matches miss 3 bases of the junction. Recombination joined TRBV6-6 with TRBJ1-1; 10 bases in the middle match TRBD1. This receptor was taken from a woman aged 25 to 39 in good health and CMV-seropositive. Input material: PBMCs. The CDR3 in this case is CASSDRGLAEAFF. The base sequence is TGTGCCAGCAGTGACAGGGGGCTAGCTGAAGCTTTCTTT.